These 6 T cell receptor beta chains share one sample of origin, sequenced in a study of OX40 agonist ivuxolimab in advanced cancers. The table came from immunoSEQ multiplex PCR; TCRdb's copy has only in-frame clones and leaves some out. The sample lists 55,000 to 85,000 clones; approximately 90% were seen once. Sequences were derived from CD4+ or CD8+ T cells sorted from blood, sampled in a trial of the OX40 agonist ivuxolimab. These receptors all come from an adult with an advanced solid tumor such as melanoma, head and neck, liver or kidney cancer.

The chain recombines TRBV18 with TRBJ1-1, with D possibly TRBD1 on 6 matching bases. Trimming pared 3 bases from V and 1 base from J, leaving 21 bases between. The germline V gene encodes CDR1 KGHSH and CDR2 LQKENI. This CDR3 comprises 18 residues. The chain's CDR3 is CASSPRTLGGSANTEAFF. CDR3 sequence (DNA): TGTGCCAGCTCACCTAGAACTTTAGGGGGGTCCGCGAACACTGAAGCTTTCTTT.

The J gene is TRBJ1-2, the V gene TRBV6-1; no reliable D call. CDR1 is MNHNS, CDR2 SASEGT, per germline. This CDR3 has 13 amino acids. The V and J ends lost 2 bases and 7 bases respectively, with 11 bases between them. DNA of the CDR3: TGTGCCAGCAGTGAAATCAGACTCCTTGGCTACACCTTC. Protein product: CASSEIRLLGYTF.

This rearrangement joins TRBV6-5 to TRBJ1-6, with D unresolved. The germline CDR1 and CDR2 sequences are MNHEY and SVGAGI. The CDR3 consists of 13 residues. Trimming took 2 bases from V and 7 from J, leaving 6 bases between them. CDR3 sequence (DNA): TGTGCCAGCAGTTACGAAAAAAATTCACCCCTCCACTTT. Translated, it gives CASSYEKNSPLHF.

The chain combines TRBV6-5 with TRBJ2-5; 10 bases are a match to TRBD2. Per germline, CDR1 MNHEY and CDR2 SVGAGI. There are 14 residues in the CDR3. The J segment lost 5 bases and the V segment lost 6 bases, leaving 6 bases of the junction unmatched. CDR3 in amino acids: CASSQLSGRETQYF. The CDR3 DNA reads TGTGCCAGCAGCCAACTTAGCGGGAGGGAGACCCAGTACTTC.

This chain uses TRBV19 with TRBJ2-2, with 7 bases identical to TRBD1. Germline-derived CDR1 and CDR2 are LNHDA and SQIVND (reference sequence). CDR3 length: 14 residues. V was clipped by 7 bases and J by 2 bases; unmatched bases: 4. CDR3 sequence reads: CASMGDRNTGELFF. CDR3 DNA: TGTGCCAGTATGGGGGACAGAAACACCGGGGAGCTGTTTTTT.

In this sample, this clone turned up once. CDR3 amino acids: CASSQELAGMLISHSGANVLTF. The CDR3 DNA is TGCGCCAGCAGCCAAGAACTAGCGGGCATGCTTATCTCTCATTCTGGGGCCAACGTCCTGACTTTC. The chain employs TRBV4-3 and TRBJ2-6, with TRBD2 identical over 9 bases. CDR3 size: 22 residues. Germline trimming cut 0 bases from V and 1 base from J; bases unmatched to any gene: 16. Germline V lookup: CDR1 LGHNA, CDR2 YSLEER.